Here is one T cell receptor (beta chain) with its context. Its antigen target is currently unknown. One base away there is no much larger clone; base qualities are not given. The donors were healthy, HIV-negative adults who had no recently reported acute infections or vaccinations. Only Caucasian adults living in Nashville, Tennessee, USA were represented among the donors. CD4+ T cells were enriched by magnetic negative selection; naive cells were then positively selected on CD45RA, and the negative fraction formed the memory subset. Blood was collected by leukapheresis, and PBMCs were isolated by Ficoll-Histopaque density gradient centrifugation and then cryopreserved in liquid nitrogen vapor phase. Analytical flow cytometry was used to check the purity and quantity of every magnetically sorted T cell population. From each sorted fraction, genomic DNA was isolated and quantified by UV absorbance on a Nanodrop 2000c.

The data stem from a study of shared clonotypes between healthy human individuals (dated by TCRdb to 2018 to 2020). Regarding the complete study: The cohort included three men and a couple of women between 18 and 49 years of age. Libraries were prepared and TCR repertoires were sequenced by different laboratories using diverse techniques, in order to increase sequencing depth and limit assay-specific biases. For each donor, three plates each were used for CD4 naive and CD4 memory, two plates were used for CD8 naive, and one plate was used for CD8 memory. The study deeply sequenced blood TCR repertoires of roughly five healthy adults to estimate repertoire size and the extent of clonotype sharing between individuals. Between about 0.85 and 9.5 billion PBMCs per donor were obtained by leukapheresis. The study at large found these results: Even with the large sequencing depth, rarefaction of the sorted-subset datasets indicated that sequencing was incomplete. Sampling was restricted to blood, and TCR repertoires in tissues likely differ from the TCR repertoires found in blood. Because the study included a small number of donors, the genetic and exposure-history diversity represented was limited. Naive subsets generally had larger estimated clonotype richness than memory subsets. Based on pairwise subsampling, the degree of clonotype sharing among donors was expected to be affected by sequencing depth. When a few donors were compared, the shared fraction of clonotypes was about 5.4% for naive CD4, 3.5% for naive CD8, 2% to 2.5% for memory CD4, and 0.35% to 0.4% for memory CD8. Higher generation probabilities were observed for clonotypes shared by all four sorted-subset donors than for non-shared clonotypes.

Reading from cysteine to phenylalanine, the CDR3 counts 15 amino acids. The kept DNA is CDR3 alone, 45 bases in frame from the first base. CDR1 KGHSH and CDR2 LQKENI were looked up in the germline V gene. Using the deep immunoSEQ assay, TCR CDR3 regions were amplified from genomic DNA by multiplex PCR. Genomic DNA extracted from each cell subset was distributed evenly over all wells of several immunoSEQ 96-well plates, and each plate served as one replicate. For sorted subsets, approximately 210 ng genomic DNA, equal to approximately 30,000 T cell genomes, was loaded into each replicate PCR. Purified libraries were measured with a Qubit 3.0 fluorometer, size-checked on a Bioanalyzer 2100, and measured again with the KAPA Library Quantification kit. A separate single-read 150-cycle Illumina NextSeq 550 flow cell was used to sequence each immunoSEQ 96-well plate. The published analysis was carried out like this. Because the immunoSEQ output held only junctional sequences and lacked quality scores, the filtering could not match the filtering applied to full-length reads. Sequences were annotated with PyIR, a Python wrapper for IgBLAST v1.9, and V/J genes and CDR3 were assigned using IMGT germline references. Any read was removed if the V/J assignment was weak (E-value above 1e-6), the CDR3 was missing, or the read contained stop codons, out-of-frame junctions, or ambiguous translated residues. A V3J clonotype was defined by an identical inferred V gene, J gene, and CDR3 amino acid sequence. Percentage overlap between repertoires was calculated by dividing the number of shared unique clonotypes by the size of the smaller repertoire. Repertoire richness was assessed with RTK rarefaction, the Chao1 estimator, and Recon v2.1 estimates of unobserved clonotypes. Generation probabilities were computed with OLGA for all TCRbeta clonotypes obtained by the gDNA method from a handful of donors. This is the immuneACCESS table as TCRdb keeps it, with only in-frame sequences that have V and J called. A part of the clones is gone; compared with another copy, unresolved V genes explain less than half, and the rest is unexplained. The V and J calls and clone size were taken over from that table, and D and trimming were inferred from the DNA. This sample has some 500,000 clones in its table, and approximately 95% of those were observed once. The ten largest clones capture 0.06% of the sample.

Sequenced material: naive CD4+ T cells sorted from blood. The sample's cell subset or site, from its label and the paper: CD45RA+ positively selected. The sequence was collected from a woman aged 25 to 39 in good health. The chain was built from TRBV18 and TRBJ2-5, and 9 junctional nucleotides match TRBD2. Judging by the DNA end, TRBJ2-7 fits better; the J call may be wrong. The CDR3 protein: CASSPRSGRSYEQYF. The sequenced DNA: TGTGCCAGCTCACCACGTAGCGGGAGATCCTACGAGCAGTACTTC.